Listed below are T cell receptor beta chains from one sample, sequenced in a study of blood T cells in healthy people across ages. TCRdb independently ran MiXCR on the 5' RACE reads; one entry per CDR3 protein. The table has 1,500,000 or so distinct CDR3 sequences, 35% to 45% seen once. The material sequenced was blood. These receptors were obtained from a woman younger than 30 in good health. CDR3s include the opening cysteine and the closing phenylalanine or tryptophan. A D gene is named only where the DNA matches it firmly. Only some rows state a clone size, as once, few, many or a class for expanded clones.

TRBD1	TRBJ1-6	TRBV12-3/TRBV12-4	-	CAILDRGRSPLHF	TGTGCCATATTGGACAGGGGACGCTCACCCCTCCACTTT
-	TRBJ1-1	TRBV12-3/TRBV12-4	-	CASSFRRASLVTEAFF	TGTGCCAGCAGTTTTCGGCGGGCTTCATTGGTTACTGAAGCTTTCTTT
-	TRBJ1-5	TRBV6-1	-	CASSKIGQPNSKYSNQPQHF	TGTGCCAGCAGTAAAATCGGACAGCCCAACTCAAAATATAGCAATCAGCCCCAGCATTTT
TRBD1	TRBJ2-7	TRBV9	-	CASSHRQGTYEQYF	TGTGCCAGCAGCCACAGACAGGGGACCTACGAGCAGTACTTC
TRBD2	TRBJ2-2	TRBV4-2	-	CASRRTSGDPGELFF	TGTGCCAGCAGGCGGACTAGCGGAGATCCCGGGGAGCTGTTTTTT
-	TRBJ2-3	TRBV10-3	-	CAITPGYPTDTQYF	TGTGCCATCACCCCGGGCTATCCCACAGATACGCAGTATTTT
TRBD1	TRBJ2-7	TRBV27	-	CASSVDRELYEQYF	TGTGCCAGCAGTGTCGACAGGGAGCTCTACGAGCAGTACTTC
-	TRBJ2-7	TRBV11-2	-	CASSQGTKPYEQYF	TGTGCCAGCAGCCAGGGGACTAAACCCTACGAGCAGTACTTC
-	TRBJ2-6	TRBV7-9	-	CASSPSASGANVLTF	TGTGCCAGCAGCCCGTCTGCCTCTGGGGCCAACGTCCTGACTTTC
TRBD1	TRBJ2-1	TRBV5-1	few	CASSLERGPKSSYNEQFF	TGCGCCAGCAGCTTGGAAAGGGGGCCGAAAAGCTCCTACAATGAGCAGTTCTTC
-	TRBJ1-5	TRBV12-3/TRBV12-4	few	CASSTVGSPNQPQHF	TGTGCCAGCAGTACAGTCGGGTCTCCCAATCAGCCCCAGCATTTT
TRBD1	TRBJ1-3	TRBV29-1	few	CSVRTGSGNTIYF	TGCAGCGTTCGGACAGGGTCTGGAAACACCATATATTTT
TRBD1	TRBJ1-2	TRBV10-3	many	CAISAGGQGYTF	TGTGCCATCAGTGCAGGGGGCCAAGGCTACACCTTC
TRBD2	TRBJ2-1	TRBV20-1	-	CSASGRVPYNEQFF	TGCAGTGCTAGCGGGAGGGTACCATACAATGAGCAGTTCTTC
TRBD1	TRBJ1-5	TRBV7-9	-	CASSLTGVVNQPQHF	TGTGCCAGCAGCTTAACAGGGGTAGTCAATCAGCCCCAGCATTTT
-	TRBJ1-5	TRBV6-1	-	CANQGYPGNQPQHF	TGTGCCAACCAGGGTTACCCTGGAAATCAGCCCCAGCATTTT
TRBD1	TRBJ1-4	TRBV5-1	few	CASSTTGGADEKLFF	TGCGCCAGCAGCACCACAGGGGGCGCGGATGAAAAACTGTTTTTT
-	TRBJ2-7	TRBV27	few	CASSPWPGSYEQYF	TGTGCCAGCAGTCCGTGGCCAGGCTCCTACGAGCAGTACTTC
TRBD1	TRBJ2-3	TRBV5-1	-	CASSLDRGLNTQYF	TGCGCCAGCAGCTTGGACAGGGGCCTGAATACGCAGTATTTT
TRBD2	TRBJ2-7	TRBV12-3/TRBV12-4	-	CASSPIEASGYEQYF	TGTGCCAGCAGTCCAATAGAGGCTAGCGGGTACGAGCAGTACTTC
-	TRBJ1-5	TRBV19	-	CASSPRAVGQNQPQHF	TGTGCCAGTAGTCCTAGGGCGGTAGGACAGAATCAGCCCCAGCATTTT
TRBD2	TRBJ2-1	TRBV27	few	CASRPSGRAGNEQFF	TGTGCCAGCAGGCCTAGCGGGAGGGCCGGGAATGAGCAGTTCTTC
-	TRBJ2-7	TRBV21-1	-	CASLKVEQYF	TGTGCCAGCCTGAAGGTCGAGCAGTACTTC